Given below is one T cell receptor beta chain in context. Clones were sequenced by immunoSEQ multiplex PCR, and TCRdb holds only the in-frame ones, with some missing. The sample has 130,000 to 150,000 clones, around three quarters seen once. The sample originates from a study of blood T cell repertoires in COVID-19. Study-wide background: Sources were T cells, B-cell-depleted T cells, or PBMCs; the material itself was cDNA or gDNA.

The V gene lost 0 bases and the J gene lost 14 bases, with 15 bases spanning the gap. The length of the CDR3 is 13 residues. Per the germline V gene, CDR1 is LNHNV and CDR2 is YYDKDF (reference sequence). The TCR was taken from a man between 60 and 70 years old with acute or convalescent COVID-19. The specimen sequenced was peripheral blood. This sequence joins TRBV15 and TRBJ2-3; TRBD2 is a possible D gene (5 bases). The CDR3 DNA sequence: TGTGCCACCAGCAGAGATCATGAGCGGTTGGGGTATTTT. Translation: CATSRDHERLGYF.